Below are 30 T cell receptor beta chains sequenced from a single sample in a study of blood T cell repertoires in COVID-19. Libraries were prepared by immunoSEQ multiplex PCR; TCRdb keeps only in-frame clonotypes and omits some of them. The repertoire has more than 90,000 clones, 84% of them found once; the top ten carry 24%. Specimen: peripheral blood. These TCRs come from a human donor in a cohort sampled during active COVID-19.

This chain links TRBV7-8 with TRBJ1-3, with 7 bases lining up with TRBD1. The trim removed 5 bases at V and 3 bases at J, leaving 10 bases unmatched. This CDR3 is built from 16 residues. The germline gives CDR1 SGHVS, CDR2 FQNEAQ. The CDR3 region is CASSRETGRIGNTIYF. The CDR3 bases are TGTGCCAGCAGCCGAGAGACAGGGAGGATTGGAAACACCATATATTTT.

DNA for the CDR3: TGTGCCAGCAGTTACGCGGGGACAGGGGAGGGCTACACCTTC. Its protein product is CASSYAGTGEGYTF. This chain links TRBV6-5 with TRBJ1-2; 10 bases match TRBD1. Germline V CDR1 and CDR2: MNHEY, SVGAGI. The CDR3 is made up of 14 amino acids. Trimming cost V 2 bases and J 8 bases; bases outside gene matches: 5.

This clone showed up just a few times. The genes are TRBV28 and TRBJ2-7; perhaps TRBD1 as D (5 bases). V gave up 6 bases and J gave up 2 bases, with 11 bases separating them. There are 13 residues in the CDR3. The germline V gene has CDR1 MDHEN and CDR2 SYDVKM. CDR3 in amino acids: CASRTGQAYEQYF. DNA of the CDR3: TGTGCCAGCAGAACTGGACAAGCCTACGAGCAGTACTTC.

This rearrangement joins TRBV28 to TRBJ2-7, with D possibly matching TRBD2 (5 bases). CDR3 length equals 13 residues. Trimming took 11 bases from V and 0 from J, leaving 14 bases between them. The germline V gene has CDR1 MDHEN and CDR2 SYDVKM. CDR3 residues: CAVYRGSSYEQYF. In DNA, the CDR3 is TGTGCCGTTTATAGAGGGAGCTCCTACGAGCAGTACTTC.

V gene TRBV24-1 combines with J gene TRBJ2-3; 11 bases match TRBD1. The CDR3 length is 19 residues. The germline CDR1 and CDR2 sequences are KGHDR and SFDVKD. The trim removed 4 bases at V and 2 bases at J, leaving 13 bases unmatched. CDR3 region: CATSEKGQGVLHPTDTQYF. The CDR3 nucleotides read TGTGCCACCAGTGAGAAGGGACAGGGGGTGCTCCACCCCACAGATACGCAGTATTTT.

The chain couples TRBV23-1 to TRBJ1-2; D uncertain. TRBV23-1 qualifies as an ORF whose function is uncertain. The CDR3 totals 13 residues. With 4 bases removed from V and 4 bases from J, the gap between germline ends came to 10 bases. This CDR3 is CASSLGRAYGYTF. The CDR3 DNA reads as TGCGCCAGCAGTCTGGGCAGAGCCTATGGCTACACCTTC.

The V call is TRBV10-3, the J call TRBJ1-1; TRBD1 might be the D (5 bases). Trimming removed 5 bases from V and 1 base from J, with 8 bases in between. The CDR3 has 13 amino acids. In germline, CDR1 is ENHRY, CDR2 SYGVKD. CDR3 coding DNA: TGTGCCATCAGTCAGGGAACGAACACTGAAGCTTTCTTT. Protein: CAISQGTNTEAFF.

This chain links TRBV19 with TRBJ2-1, with TRBD2 matching over 12 bases. Germline loops: CDR1 LNHDA, CDR2 SQIVND (reference sequence). CDR3 size: 17 residues. V was clipped by 4 bases and J by 6 bases; unmatched bases: 10. The CDR3 loop reads CASSNRLAGDGRNEQFF. DNA for the CDR3: TGTGCCAGTAGTAACCGACTAGCGGGAGATGGTCGCAATGAGCAGTTCTTC. Full variable domain (missing parts from reference TRBV19 and TRBJ2-1): DGGITQSPKYLFRKEGQNVTLSCEQNLNHDAMYWYRQDPGQGLRLIYYSQIVNDFQKGDIAEGYSVSREKKESFPLTVTSAQKNPTAFYLCASSNRLAGDGRNEQFFGPGTRLTVL.

The chain joins TRBV7-2 to TRBJ1-4, with 7 bases lining up with TRBD1. The CDR3 runs to 17 residues. Trimming cost V 3 bases and J 7 bases; bases outside gene matches: 14. Germline V CDR1 and CDR2: SGHTA, FQGNSA. CDR3 sequence: CASSLIPPGTGAEKLFF. CDR3 sequence (DNA): TGTGCCAGCAGCTTGATCCCGCCTGGTACAGGGGCTGAAAAACTGTTTTTT.

This chain uses TRBV4-3 with TRBJ2-1; 7 bases line up with TRBD2. After removal of 1 base from V and 0 bases from J, the junction contained 6 bases not matched to a gene. The CDR3 spans 17 residues. Germline-derived CDR1 and CDR2 are LGHNA and YSLEER. The CDR3 region has the DNA TGCGCCAGCAGCCAAGTGGCTAGCGGTGTCTCCTACAATGAGCAGTTCTTC. It translates to CASSQVASGVSYNEQFF.

This chain uses TRBV6-5 with TRBJ2-1; 8 bases are a match to TRBD2. The CDR3 spans 15 residues. From germline, CDR1 is MNHEY and CDR2 SVGAGI. The junction had 5 bases not matched to a gene; V was cut back by 5 bases and J by 2 bases. The CDR3 spells CASSQLAATYNEQFF. The DNA for the CDR3 is TGTGCCAGCAGTCAACTAGCGGCCACCTACAATGAGCAGTTCTTC.

This chain links TRBV10-1 with TRBJ1-1; D may be TRBD1 (5 bases). Trimming removed 2 bases from V and 5 bases from J, with 9 bases in between. Per the germline V gene, CDR1 is WNHNN and CDR2 is SYGVQD (reference sequence). The CDR3 is made up of 13 amino acids. CDR3 protein: CASSERGGTEAFF. In DNA form, the CDR3 reads TGCGCCAGCAGTGAGCGGGGGGGGACTGAAGCTTTCTTT.

The chain couples TRBV24-1 to TRBJ1-1; TRBD1 might be the D (5 bases). V lost 6 bases and J 2 bases, leaving 18 bases between the germline ends. From germline, CDR1 is KGHDR and CDR2 SFDVKD. The CDR3 consists of 16 residues. The chain's CDR3 is CATSTADKSGNTEAFF. The CDR3 DNA follows: TGTGCCACCAGTACGGCGGACAAATCCGGCAACACTGAAGCTTTCTTT.

This chain joins TRBV10-2 and TRBJ1-3, with D unclear. This CDR3 is 16 amino acids long. From germline, CDR1 is WSHSY and CDR2 SAAADI. Trimming pared 3 bases from V and 0 bases from J, leaving 12 bases between. The CDR3: CASSEGLRSSGNTIYF. The CDR3 DNA reads TGCGCCAGCAGTGAAGGACTGCGGAGCTCTGGAAACACCATATATTTT.

The chain couples TRBV2 to TRBJ2-7; no reliable D call. V lost 1 base and J 3 bases, leaving 7 bases between the germline ends. Germline CDR1 and CDR2: SNHLY and FYNNEI. The CDR3 is made up of 13 amino acids. The CDR3 sequence is CASSEGHSYEQYF. The CDR3 DNA reads TGTGCCAGCAGTGAAGGGCACAGCTACGAGCAGTACTTC.

The rearrangement joins TRBV28 to TRBJ2-1; 12 bases map to TRBD2. This CDR3 region has 16 residues. V dropped 3 bases and J dropped 10; count of bases not matched to a gene: 10. Germline-derived CDR1 and CDR2 are MDHEN and SYDVKM. The CDR3 DNA is TGTGCCAGCAGTTTGGGGGGACTAGCGGGTAATCGCGAGCAGTTCTTC. Amino acids: CASSLGGLAGNREQFF.

V is TRBV4-1 and J is TRBJ2-7, with D possibly being TRBD1 (5 bases). V gave up 0 bases and J gave up 2 bases, with 11 bases separating them. The V gene's germline CDR1 is MGHRA and CDR2 YSYEKL. The CDR3 runs 15 residues. The CDR3 sequence is CASSQDRRQTYEQYF. For the CDR3, the DNA is TGCGCCAGCAGCCAAGATAGGCGACAGACCTACGAGCAGTACTTC.

This clone was seen a handful of times. The CDR3 sequence: CASSSHQGDSPLHF. CDR3 in DNA: TGTGCCAGCAGTAGCCACCAGGGTGATTCACCCCTCCACTTT. The rearrangement joins TRBV6-2 or TRBV6-3 to TRBJ1-6; possible D gene TRBD1, 5 bases. Trimming stripped 5 bases from V and 8 bases from J, with 13 bases between. Germline V gene lookup returns CDR1 MNHEY and CDR2 SVGEGT. CDR3 size: 14 residues.

J is TRBJ2-7 and V is TRBV6-1; 9 nucleotides agree with TRBD1. Unmatched junction bases numbered 12, after V lost 4 bases and J lost 5 bases. This CDR3 spans 16 amino acids. CDR1 is MNHNS and CDR2 is SASEGT in the germline V gene. DNA for the CDR3: TGTGCCAGCAGTGGCGCCACCGGGACAGGGTCCCACGAGCAGTACTTC. It yields the protein CASSGATGTGSHEQYF.

The CDR3 coding sequence is TGTGCCAGCAGCTCGGACAACATTAATGAAAAACTGTTTTTT. It is translated as CASSSDNINEKLFF. The rearrangement joins TRBV5-4 to TRBJ1-4, with D perhaps matching TRBD1 (5 bases). CDR3 length: 14 residues. V lost 3 bases and J 4 bases, leaving 10 bases between the germline ends. Germline CDR1 reads SGHNT; CDR2 reads YYREEE (reference sequence).

The chain employs TRBV6-6 and TRBJ1-5; 8 bases line up with TRBD1. V shed 4 bases, J shed 1 base, and the junction held 6 bases outside the gene matches. CDR3 length equals 16 residues. Germline values: CDR1 MNHNY, CDR2 SVGAGI (reference sequence). CDR3 sequence reads: CASSSKQGESNQPQHF. CDR3 coding DNA: TGTGCCAGCAGTTCCAAACAGGGGGAGAGCAATCAGCCCCAGCATTTT.

Of note for this clone: At one boundary the junction diverges from the germline segment, which might be a read error. The rearrangement uses TRBV7-7 and TRBJ1-4; no definite D call. The CDR3 covers 16 residues. Germline V gives CDR1 SSHAT, CDR2 FNYEAQ (reference sequence). Here the CDR3 DNA reads TGTGCTAGCACCCTTTGGGTGGAGGCCTGGGATGAAAAACTGTTTTTT. Protein sequence: CASTLWVEAWDEKLFF.

This clone occurred once. The rearrangement links TRBV7-2 to TRBJ2-3; 12 bases are shared with TRBD2. This CDR3 comprises 15 residues. The V gene's germline CDR1 is SGHTA and CDR2 FQGNSA. V was pared by 4 bases and J by 7 bases, with 6 bases of the junction left unmatched. This chain's CDR3 is CASSSATSGGYTQYF. As DNA, the CDR3 is TGTGCCAGCAGCTCCGCGACTAGCGGGGGTTATACGCAGTATTTT. Filled out from reference TRBV7-2 and TRBJ2-3, the complete variable domain reads GAGVSQSPSNKVTEKGKDVELRCDPISGHTALYWYRQSLGQGLEFLIYFQGNSAPDKSGLPSDRFSAERTGGSVSTLTIQRTQQEDSAVYLCASSSATSGGYTQYFGPGTRLTVL.

The chain employs TRBV19 and TRBJ2-5; TRBD1 matches at 7 bases. The CDR3 consists of 15 residues. Losses at the gene ends were 7 bases for V and 4 bases for J; bases not matched to a gene: 12. In germline, CDR1 is LNHDA, CDR2 SQIVND (reference sequence). CDR3 sequence: CASKPRTTGLETQYF. The CDR3 nucleotides are TGTGCCAGTAAACCCAGGACGACAGGGTTAGAGACCCAGTACTTC.

This rearrangement joins TRBV6-2 or TRBV6-3 to TRBJ1-5; possibly TRBD1 for D (5 bases). Trimming removed 0 bases at V and 3 bases at J, with 9 bases between. This CDR3 region has 15 residues. The V gene's germline CDR1 is MNHEY and CDR2 SVGEGT. CDR3: CASSYSGQYNQPQHF. The CDR3 region has the DNA TGTGCCAGCAGTTACTCCGGACAATACAATCAGCCCCAGCATTTT.

This chain joins TRBV18 and TRBJ1-1; 9 bases map to TRBD1. Germline values: CDR1 KGHSH, CDR2 LQKENI. V lost 5 bases and J lost 1; bases outside the gene matches: 2. This CDR3 is 14 amino acids long. The DNA for the CDR3 is TGTGCCAGCTCAAGACAGGGGGGGAACACTGAAGCTTTCTTT. This encodes CASSRQGGNTEAFF.

The rearrangement joins TRBV10-2 to TRBJ2-7; 7 bases fit TRBD2. This CDR3 has 13 amino acids. Unmatched junction bases numbered 1, after V lost 5 bases and J lost 0 bases. CDR1 WSHSY and CDR2 SAAADI come from the germline V gene. The CDR3 region is CASSRDYSYEQYF. The CDR3 coding sequence is TGCGCCAGCAGTAGGGACTACTCCTACGAGCAGTACTTC.

The rearrangement uses TRBV6-5 and TRBJ1-5, with D unclear. V lost 6 bases to trimming and J lost 3 bases, with 12 bases between them. The CDR3 loop spans 14 amino acids. CDR1 is MNHEY and CDR2 is SVGAGI in the germline V gene. The CDR3 nucleotides are TGTGCCAGCAGGCGGGCAGCGACCAATCAGCCCCAGCATTTT. Its translation: CASRRAATNQPQHF.

The genes are TRBV5-1 and TRBJ2-4; no definite D call. Germline V lookup: CDR1 SGHRS, CDR2 YFSETQ. The CDR3 has 15 residues. Trimming removed 4 bases from V and 1 base from J, with 12 bases in between. The CDR3 reads CASSPISEAKNIQYF. CDR3 DNA: TGCGCCAGCAGCCCCATAAGCGAGGCCAAAAACATTCAGTACTTC.

This chain connects TRBV19 to TRBJ2-3; 11 nucleotides align to TRBD1. The CDR3 is 15 amino acids. Looked up from germline, CDR1 is LNHDA and CDR2 is SQIVND (reference sequence). The V and J ends lost 6 bases and 4 bases, in that order; junction bases with no gene match: 6. CDR3 amino acids: CASSTGTGGADTQYF. The CDR3 DNA reads TGTGCCAGTAGCACCGGGACAGGGGGAGCAGATACGCAGTATTTT.